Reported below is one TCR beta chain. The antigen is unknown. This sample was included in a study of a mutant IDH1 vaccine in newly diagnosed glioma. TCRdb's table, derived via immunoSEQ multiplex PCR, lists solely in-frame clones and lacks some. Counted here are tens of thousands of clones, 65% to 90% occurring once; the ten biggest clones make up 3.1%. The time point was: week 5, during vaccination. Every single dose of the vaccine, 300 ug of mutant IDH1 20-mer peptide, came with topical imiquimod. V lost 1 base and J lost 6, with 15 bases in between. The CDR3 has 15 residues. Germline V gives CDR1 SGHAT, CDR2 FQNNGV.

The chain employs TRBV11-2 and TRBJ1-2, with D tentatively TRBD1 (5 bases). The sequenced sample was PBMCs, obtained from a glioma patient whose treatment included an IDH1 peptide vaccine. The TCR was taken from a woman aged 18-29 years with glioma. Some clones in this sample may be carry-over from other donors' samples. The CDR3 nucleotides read TGTGCCAGCAGCTTAGCTCCTGGGGGAGGGGATGGCTACACCTTC. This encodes CASSLAPGGGDGYTF.